The T cell receptor (beta chain) described here comes from a study of immune characterization of retroperitoneal liposarcoma. The CDR3 runs to 15 residues. With 6 bases clipped from V and 8 bases from J, the junction kept 10 bases outside the gene matches. Germline V CDR1 and CDR2: SGHAT, FQDESV (reference sequence). This clonotype turned up a few times. TCRdb re-derived calls from the PCR reads in MiXCR, one entry per CDR3 protein. The sample carries around 3,000 distinct CDR3 sequences, 40% to 50% recorded once. This sequence originates from a male donor with retroperitoneal liposarcoma. The J gene is TRBJ2-1, the V gene TRBV11-1; 10 nucleotides agree with TRBD2. The sample was tumor tissue. The DNA of the CDR3 is TGTGCCAGCAGGGCGACTGCTAGCGGGAGCTATGAGCAGTTCTTC. Its translation is CASRATASGSYEQFF.